The 2 T cell receptor beta chains below were found in one sample sequenced in a study of cytomegalovirus exposure and HLA in healthy donors. Primers for the PCR totalled 60 Vbeta and 13 Jbeta. The protocol was immunoSEQ multiplex PCR, while the TCRdb copy is restricted to in-frame clones and leaves out a portion. The sample consists of roughly 140,000 clones, roughly four fifths of them appearing once. The sample was PBMCs. All receptors derive from a man younger than 35 in good health and CMV-seronegative.

This clone has a handful of counts. V usage is TRBV14 and J usage is TRBJ2-1; D gene unclear. Germline V gene lookup returns CDR1 SGHDN and CDR2 FVKESK. Trimming left V 1 base short and J 0 bases short, with 4 bases between. The length of the CDR3 is 14 residues. The chain's CDR3 is CASSQASSYNEQFF. CDR3 bases: TGTGCCAGCAGCCAAGCTAGCTCCTACAATGAGCAGTTCTTC. Full variable domain (missing parts from reference TRBV14 and TRBJ2-1): EAGVTQFPSHSVIEKGQTVTLRCDPISGHDNLYWYRRVMGKEIKFLLHFVKESKQDESGMPNNRFLAERTGGTYSTLKVQPAELEDSGVYFCASSQASSYNEQFFGPGTRLTVL.

The chain carries TRBV11-2 and TRBJ2-3; D not certain. Trimming removed 5 bases from V and 6 bases from J, with 15 bases in between. Germline CDR1 reads SGHAT; CDR2 reads FQNNGV. The length of the CDR3 is 14 residues. The CDR3 reads CASSPRLDPDTQYF. The CDR3 DNA reads TGTGCCAGCAGCCCGAGACTCGATCCGGATACGCAGTATTTT.